This TCR beta chain was retrieved from a study of regulatory T cells in long-lasting Graves disease. Whole-study results and caveats: Newly diagnosed Graves' patients had higher TCR diversity than persistent ones.

The time point here: newly diagnosed GD, antithyroid drugs for less than 3 months. The authors made the TCR library using RNA they extracted from PBMCs. As to this clonotype: Its antigen is as yet unknown.

Germline CDR1 SEHNR, CDR2 FQNEAQ (reference sequence). The CDR3 is 16 amino acids. V dropped 6 bases and J dropped 1 base, with 19 bases sitting between them. With iRepertoire HTBI primers and Arm-PCR of CDR3 regions, TCR beta libraries were built. Each CDR3 protein gets one entry after TCRdb re-called the multiplex PCR reads with MiXCR. The sample yields approximately 540,000 distinct CDR3 sequences, around 12% seen once. These records were also assigned to another study, of T cells in Graves' hyperthyroidism and ophthalmopathy. From that study: Newly diagnosed patients aged 18 to 65 had hyperthyroidism of under 2 months' duration.

The chain is built from TRBV7-9 and TRBJ2-7, with D perhaps TRBD2 (7 bases). The receptor was isolated from a woman aged 30 to 39 with Graves disease. This material consisted of peripheral blood mononuclear cells (PBMCs), taken at new diagnosis, from a patient treated with antithyroid drugs. The CDR3 protein is CASRPGGGYGSYEQYF. The CDR3 DNA sequence: TGTGCCAGCAGACCGGGGGGCGGTTACGGTTCCTACGAGCAGTACTTC.